This entry is about one T cell receptor beta chain. The sample originates from a study of blood T cells in healthy people across ages. Using a J-beta primer mix together with a sample-barcoded 5' primer, a second PCR was run for roughly 7 to 12 cycles. One entry per CDR3 protein, called by TCRdb with MiXCR from the 5' RACE reads. The sample shows 910,000 or so distinct CDR3 sequences, roughly 51% of them seen only once. Drawn from each donor were ten milliliters of peripheral blood. J was trimmed by 5 bases and V by 5 bases; bases with no gene match: 11. The CDR3 consists of 16 residues. The germline gives CDR1 PRHDT, CDR2 FYEKMQ (reference sequence).

The V and J genes are TRBV13 and TRBJ2-7; 11 bases are a match to TRBD2. Material for sequencing was blood. The clonotype comes from a woman in her fifties or sixties in good health. The CDR3 DNA reads as TGTGCCAGCAGCCTAAATTTAGCGGGAGGGGTCCACGAGCAGTACTTC. Its translation is CASSLNLAGGVHEQYF.